This TCR beta chain was observed in a study of blood T cell repertoires in COVID-19. Germline CDR1 reads SGHRS; CDR2 reads YFSETQ. The CDR3 is 13 residues long. Trimming took off 5 bases at V and 0 bases at J, with 8 bases between the two ends. The protocol was immunoSEQ multiplex PCR, while the TCRdb copy is restricted to in-frame clones and leaves out a portion. The sample has a few hundred thousand clones, approximately 86% seen once; the top ten hold roughly 8.5%. The specimen sequenced was PBMCs or T cells enriched from blood (not recorded which). The source of this sequence is an older woman who had recovered from COVID-19. The rearrangement uses TRBV5-1 and TRBJ1-2, with D possibly TRBD1 on 5 matching bases. The CDR3 sequence is CASRTTANYGYTF. The CDR3 coding sequence is TGCGCCAGCAGAACGACAGCTAACTATGGCTACACCTTC.